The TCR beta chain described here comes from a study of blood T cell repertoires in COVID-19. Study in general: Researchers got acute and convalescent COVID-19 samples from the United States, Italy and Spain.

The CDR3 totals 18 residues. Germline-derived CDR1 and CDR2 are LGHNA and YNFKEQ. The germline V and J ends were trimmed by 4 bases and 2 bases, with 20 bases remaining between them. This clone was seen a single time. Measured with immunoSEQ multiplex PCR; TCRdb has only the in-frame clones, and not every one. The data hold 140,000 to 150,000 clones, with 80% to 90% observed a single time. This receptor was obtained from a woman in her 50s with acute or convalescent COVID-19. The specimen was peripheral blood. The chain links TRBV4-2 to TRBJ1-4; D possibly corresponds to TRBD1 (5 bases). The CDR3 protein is CASSLRAGPLRTNEKLFF. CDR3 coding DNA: TGTGCCAGCAGCCTAAGAGCGGGACCTTTGAGGACTAATGAAAAACTGTTTTTT.